The clone carrying this T cell receptor (beta chain) was detected a few times. As yet, its antigen is unknown. The sample originates from a study of T cells in Graves' hyperthyroidism and ophthalmopathy. Diagnoses were established using clinical symptoms, serum thyroxine and TRAb, thyroid ultrasound and orbital computed tomography. PBMCs came from more than 8.5 ml fresh peripheral blood. The study's findings and limits: In the blood, most expanded thyroid clonotypes above 0.001 appeared as well.

V lost 5 bases to trimming and J lost 0 bases, with 11 bases between them. This CDR3 has 14 residues. The germline V gene encodes CDR1 SGHAT and CDR2 FQNNGV. The TCR beta CDR3 regions underwent amplification using RNA transcripts as the source. During a first-round RT-PCR of the TCR CDR3, the HTBI primer set was used. One entry per CDR3 protein results from TCRdb running MiXCR on the multiplex PCR reads. The table includes fewer than 750,000 distinct CDR3 sequences, about 15% detected once. Sequences were obtained from blood. The chain uses TRBV11-2 and TRBJ2-7; possibly TRBD2 for D (5 bases). The clonotype comes from a woman aged 40-49 years with Graves' ophthalmopathy. CDR3 sequence: CASSRGPNSYEQYF. The CDR3 DNA sequence: TGTGCCAGCAGCCGAGGGCCCAACTCCTACGAGCAGTACTTC. Full variable domain (outside the CDR3, taken from reference TRBV11-2 and TRBJ2-7): EAGVAQSPRYKIIEKRQSVAFWCNPISGHATLYWYQQILGQGPKLLIQFQNNGVVDDSQLPKDRFSAERLKGVDSTLKIQPAKLEDSAVYLCASSRGPNSYEQYFGPGTRLTVT.